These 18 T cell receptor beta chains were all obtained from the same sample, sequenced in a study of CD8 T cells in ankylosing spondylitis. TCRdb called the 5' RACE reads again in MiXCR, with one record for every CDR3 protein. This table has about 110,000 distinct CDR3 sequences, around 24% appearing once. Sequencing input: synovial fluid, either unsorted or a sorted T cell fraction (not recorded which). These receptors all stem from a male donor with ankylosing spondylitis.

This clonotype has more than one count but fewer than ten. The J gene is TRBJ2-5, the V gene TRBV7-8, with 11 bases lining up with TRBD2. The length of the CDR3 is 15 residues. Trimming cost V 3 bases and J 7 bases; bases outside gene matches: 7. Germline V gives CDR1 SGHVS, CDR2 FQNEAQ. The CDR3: CASSFTSGSSGTQYF. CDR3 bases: TGTGCCAGCAGCTTTACTAGCGGGAGTTCAGGGACCCAGTACTTC.

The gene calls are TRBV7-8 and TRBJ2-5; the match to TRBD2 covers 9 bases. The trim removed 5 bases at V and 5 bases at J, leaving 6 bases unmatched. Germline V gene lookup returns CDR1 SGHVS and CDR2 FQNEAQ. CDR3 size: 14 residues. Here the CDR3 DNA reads TGTGCCAGCAGCGATAGCGGGAGAGGTGAGACCCAGTACTTC. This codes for CASSDSGRGETQYF.

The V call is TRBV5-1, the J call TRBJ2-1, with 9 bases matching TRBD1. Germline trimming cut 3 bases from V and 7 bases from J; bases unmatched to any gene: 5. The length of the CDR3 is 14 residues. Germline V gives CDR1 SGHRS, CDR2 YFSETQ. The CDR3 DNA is TGCGCCAGCAGCTGGGACAGGGTAAATAATGAGCAGTTCTTC. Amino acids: CASSWDRVNNEQFF.

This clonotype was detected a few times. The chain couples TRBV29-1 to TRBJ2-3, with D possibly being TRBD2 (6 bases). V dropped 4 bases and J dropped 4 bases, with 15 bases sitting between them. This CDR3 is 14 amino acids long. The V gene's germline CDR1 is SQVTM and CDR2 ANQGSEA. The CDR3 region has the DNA TGCAGCGTTGGTGTAGGGCGGGGAGCAGATACGCAGTATTTT. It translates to CSVGVGRGADTQYF.

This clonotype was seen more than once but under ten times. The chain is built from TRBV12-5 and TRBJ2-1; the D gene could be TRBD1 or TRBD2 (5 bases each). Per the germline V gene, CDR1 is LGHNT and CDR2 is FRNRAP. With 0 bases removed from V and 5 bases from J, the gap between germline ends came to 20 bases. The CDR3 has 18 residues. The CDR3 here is CASGLVDWLGEKHNEQFF. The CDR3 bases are TGTGCTAGTGGTTTGGTAGACTGGTTGGGGGAGAAGCACAATGAGCAGTTCTTC.

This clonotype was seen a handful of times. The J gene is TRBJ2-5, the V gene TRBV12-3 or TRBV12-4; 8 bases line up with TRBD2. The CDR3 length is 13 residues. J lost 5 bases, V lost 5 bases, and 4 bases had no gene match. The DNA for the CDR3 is TGTGCCAGCAGTGATGGCGGGAGGGAGACCCAGTACTTC. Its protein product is CASSDGGRETQYF.

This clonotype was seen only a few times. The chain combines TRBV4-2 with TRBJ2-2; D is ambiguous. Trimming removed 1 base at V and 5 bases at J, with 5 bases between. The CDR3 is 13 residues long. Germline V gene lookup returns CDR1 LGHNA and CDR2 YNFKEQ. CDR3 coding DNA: TGTGCCAGCAGCCAAGGCTTGACCGGGGAGCTGTTTTTT. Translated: CASSQGLTGELFF.

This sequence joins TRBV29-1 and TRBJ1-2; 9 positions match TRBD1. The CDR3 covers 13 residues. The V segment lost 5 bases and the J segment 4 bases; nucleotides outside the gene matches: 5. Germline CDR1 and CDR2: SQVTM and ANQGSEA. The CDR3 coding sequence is TGCAGCGTTAAGGGACAGGGAACCTATGGCTACACCTTC. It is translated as CSVKGQGTYGYTF.

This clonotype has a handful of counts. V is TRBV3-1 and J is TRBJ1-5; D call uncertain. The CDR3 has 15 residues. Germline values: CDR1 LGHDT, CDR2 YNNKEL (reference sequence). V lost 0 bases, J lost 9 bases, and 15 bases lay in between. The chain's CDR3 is CASSQDAAAGGPQHF. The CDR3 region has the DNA TGTGCCAGCAGCCAAGATGCGGCCGCGGGAGGGCCCCAGCATTTT.

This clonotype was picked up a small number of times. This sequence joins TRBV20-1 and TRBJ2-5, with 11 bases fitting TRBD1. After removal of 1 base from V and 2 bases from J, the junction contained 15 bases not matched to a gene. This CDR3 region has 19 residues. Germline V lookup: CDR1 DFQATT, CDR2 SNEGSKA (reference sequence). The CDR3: CSARGSRDRGEGPQETQYF. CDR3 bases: TGCAGTGCTAGAGGGTCCCGGGACAGGGGGGAAGGGCCTCAAGAGACCCAGTACTTC.

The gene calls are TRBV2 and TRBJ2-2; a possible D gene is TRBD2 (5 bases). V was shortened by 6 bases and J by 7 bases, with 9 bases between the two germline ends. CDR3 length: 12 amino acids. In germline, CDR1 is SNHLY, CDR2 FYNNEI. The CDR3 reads CASSPGSGELFF. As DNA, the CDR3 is TGTGCCAGCAGCCCTGGGAGCGGGGAGCTGTTTTTT.

The CDR3 loop reads CASSQEPGRNQPQHF. The DNA for the CDR3 is TGCGCCAGCAGCCAAGAACCGGGGAGGAATCAGCCCCAGCATTTT. This chain uses TRBV4-1 with TRBJ1-5; D is uncertain. V was pared by 0 bases and J by 4 bases, with 10 bases between. The CDR3 sequence is 15 residues long. The germline CDR1 and CDR2 sequences are MGHRA and YSYEKL.

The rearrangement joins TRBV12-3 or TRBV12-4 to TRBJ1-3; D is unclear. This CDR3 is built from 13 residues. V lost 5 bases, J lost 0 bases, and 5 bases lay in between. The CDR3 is CASSLHSGNTIYF. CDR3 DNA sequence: TGTGCCAGCAGTCTCCACTCTGGAAACACCATATATTTT.

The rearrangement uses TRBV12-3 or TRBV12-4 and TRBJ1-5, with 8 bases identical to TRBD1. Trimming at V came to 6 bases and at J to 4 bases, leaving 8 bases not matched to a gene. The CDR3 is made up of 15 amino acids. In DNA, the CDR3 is TGTGCCAGCAGCTTTCGGACAGGGTGGAATCAGCCCCAGCATTTT. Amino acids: CASSFRTGWNQPQHF.

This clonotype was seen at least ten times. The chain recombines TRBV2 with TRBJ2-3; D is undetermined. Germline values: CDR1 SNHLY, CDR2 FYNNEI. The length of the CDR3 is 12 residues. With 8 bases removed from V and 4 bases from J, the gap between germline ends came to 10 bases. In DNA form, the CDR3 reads TGTGCCAGCCGTCTTGGGGCAGATACGCAGTATTTT. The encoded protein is CASRLGADTQYF.

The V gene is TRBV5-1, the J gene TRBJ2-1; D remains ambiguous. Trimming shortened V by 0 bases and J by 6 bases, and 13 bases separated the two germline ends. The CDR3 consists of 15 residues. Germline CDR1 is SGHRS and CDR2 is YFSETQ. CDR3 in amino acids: CASSLGPRSSNEQFF. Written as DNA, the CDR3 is TGCGCCAGCAGCTTGGGACCTCGGAGTTCCAATGAGCAGTTCTTC.

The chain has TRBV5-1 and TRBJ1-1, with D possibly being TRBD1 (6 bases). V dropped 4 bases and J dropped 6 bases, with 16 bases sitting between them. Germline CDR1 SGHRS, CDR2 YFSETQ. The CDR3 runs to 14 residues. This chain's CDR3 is CASSLESRGPEAFF. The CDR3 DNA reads TGCGCCAGCAGCCTTGAGTCCCGGGGGCCTGAAGCTTTCTTT.

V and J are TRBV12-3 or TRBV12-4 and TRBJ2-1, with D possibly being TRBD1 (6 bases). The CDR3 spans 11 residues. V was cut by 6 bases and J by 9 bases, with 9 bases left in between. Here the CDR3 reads CASRGGFEQFF. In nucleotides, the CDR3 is TGTGCCAGCAGAGGGGGATTTGAGCAGTTCTTC.